This TCR beta chain was sequenced in a study of OX40 agonist ivuxolimab in advanced cancers. This table comes from immunoSEQ multiplex PCR, and its TCRdb copy is limited to in-frame clones, with some not included. The repertoire holds 57,000 or so clones, more than 85% seen once, with approximately 0.62% in the top ten. Germline-derived CDR1 and CDR2 are KGHSH and LQKENI. This CDR3 is 13 amino acids long. V was trimmed by 6 bases and J by 5 bases, leaving 11 bases between them. Here the sequenced sample was CD4+ or CD8+ T cells sorted from blood, taken in a trial of the OX40 agonist ivuxolimab. The chain joins TRBV18 to TRBJ2-1; maybe TRBD1 (6 bases). This TCR was sampled from an adult with an advanced solid tumor such as melanoma, head and neck, liver or kidney cancer. The CDR3 protein is CASSSRGDNEQFF. The CDR3 bases are TGTGCCAGCTCTTCCAGGGGTGACAATGAGCAGTTCTTC.